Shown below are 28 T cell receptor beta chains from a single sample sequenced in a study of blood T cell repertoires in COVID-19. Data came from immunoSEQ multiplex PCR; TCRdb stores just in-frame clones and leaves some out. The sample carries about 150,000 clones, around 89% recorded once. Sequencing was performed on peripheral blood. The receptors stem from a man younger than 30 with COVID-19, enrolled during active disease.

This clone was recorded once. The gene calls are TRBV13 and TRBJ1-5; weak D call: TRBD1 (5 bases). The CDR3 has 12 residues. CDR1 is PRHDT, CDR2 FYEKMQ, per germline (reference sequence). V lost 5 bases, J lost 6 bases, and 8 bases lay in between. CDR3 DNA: TGTGCCAGCAGCAACGGGGGTCAGCCCCAGCATTTT. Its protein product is CASSNGGQPQHF.

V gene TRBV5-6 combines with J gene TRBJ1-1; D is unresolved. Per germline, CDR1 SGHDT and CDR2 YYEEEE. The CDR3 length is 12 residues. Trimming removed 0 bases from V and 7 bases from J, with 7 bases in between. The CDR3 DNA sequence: TGTGCCAGCAGCTTGGGGAGTGATGAAGCTTTCTTT. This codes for CASSLGSDEAFF.

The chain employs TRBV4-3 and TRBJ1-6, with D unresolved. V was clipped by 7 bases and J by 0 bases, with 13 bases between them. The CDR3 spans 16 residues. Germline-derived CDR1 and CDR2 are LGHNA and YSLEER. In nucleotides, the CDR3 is TGCGCCAGCAAGCCTCGGGTCAGCTCCTATAATTCACCCCTCCACTTT. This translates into CASKPRVSSYNSPLHF.

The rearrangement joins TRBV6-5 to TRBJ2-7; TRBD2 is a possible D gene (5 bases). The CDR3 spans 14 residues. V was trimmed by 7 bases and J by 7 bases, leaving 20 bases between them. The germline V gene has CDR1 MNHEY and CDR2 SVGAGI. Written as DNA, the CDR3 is TGTGCCAGCACCTCCTTTGGACTGCTCTTAGAGCAGTACTTC. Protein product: CASTSFGLLLEQYF.

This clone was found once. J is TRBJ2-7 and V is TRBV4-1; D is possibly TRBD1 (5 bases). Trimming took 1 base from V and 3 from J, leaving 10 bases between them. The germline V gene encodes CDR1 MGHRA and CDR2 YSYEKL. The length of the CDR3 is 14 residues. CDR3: CASSQGAQDYEQYF. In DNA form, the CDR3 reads TGCGCCAGCAGCCAAGGAGCACAGGACTACGAGCAGTACTTC.

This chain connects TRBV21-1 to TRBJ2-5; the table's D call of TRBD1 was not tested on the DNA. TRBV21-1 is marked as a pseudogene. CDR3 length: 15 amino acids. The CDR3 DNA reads TGTGCCAGCAGCCCCCGGAGGACAGGGGCAGAGACCCAGTACTTC. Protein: CASSPRRTGAETQYF.

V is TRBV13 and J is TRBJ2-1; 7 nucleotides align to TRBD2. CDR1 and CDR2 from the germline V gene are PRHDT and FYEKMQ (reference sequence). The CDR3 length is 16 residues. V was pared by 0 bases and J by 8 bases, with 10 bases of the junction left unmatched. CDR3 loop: CASSLGSGGSVDEQFF. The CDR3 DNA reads TGTGCCAGCAGCTTAGGCTCAGGCGGGAGCGTGGATGAGCAGTTCTTC.

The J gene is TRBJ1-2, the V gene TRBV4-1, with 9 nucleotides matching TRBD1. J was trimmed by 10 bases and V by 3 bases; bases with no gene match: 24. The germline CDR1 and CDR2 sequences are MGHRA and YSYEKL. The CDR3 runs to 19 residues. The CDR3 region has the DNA TGCGCCAGCAGCCACCTCAAGACAGGGGGAGTAAGAACCCCCCACGACTACACCTTC. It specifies CASSHLKTGGVRTPHDYTF.

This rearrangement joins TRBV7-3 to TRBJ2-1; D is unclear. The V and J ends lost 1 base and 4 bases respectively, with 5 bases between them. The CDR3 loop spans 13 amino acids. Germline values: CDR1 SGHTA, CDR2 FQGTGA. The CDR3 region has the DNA TGTGCCAGCAGCTTAATTGCGTACAATGAGCAGTTCTTC. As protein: CASSLIAYNEQFF.

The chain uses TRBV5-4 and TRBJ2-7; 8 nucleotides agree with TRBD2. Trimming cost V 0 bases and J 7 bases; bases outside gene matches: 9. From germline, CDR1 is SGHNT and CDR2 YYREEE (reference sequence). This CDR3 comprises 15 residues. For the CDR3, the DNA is TGTGCCAGCAGCTTGGTTCCCGGGAGGGCCGAGGAGCAGTACTTC. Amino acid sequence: CASSLVPGRAEEQYF. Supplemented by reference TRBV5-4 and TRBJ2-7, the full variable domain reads ETGVTQSPTHLIKTRGQQVTLRCSSQSGHNTVSWYQQALGQGPQFIFQYYREEENGRGNFPPRFSGLQFPNYSSELNVNALELDDSALYLCASSLVPGRAEEQYFGPGTRLTVT.

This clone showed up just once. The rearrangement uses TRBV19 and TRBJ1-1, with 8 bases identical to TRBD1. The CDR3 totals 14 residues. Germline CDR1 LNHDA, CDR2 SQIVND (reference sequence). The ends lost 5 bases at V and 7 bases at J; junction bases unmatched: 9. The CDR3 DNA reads TGTGCCAGTAGTGAACAGGGGGTGACCCTTGAAGCTTTCTTT. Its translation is CASSEQGVTLEAFF.

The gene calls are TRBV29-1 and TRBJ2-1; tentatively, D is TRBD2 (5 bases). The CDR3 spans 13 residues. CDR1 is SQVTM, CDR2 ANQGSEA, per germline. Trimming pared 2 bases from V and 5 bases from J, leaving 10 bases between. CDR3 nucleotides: TGCAGCGTTGAATCGGACTTCGACAATGAGCAGTTCTTC. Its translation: CSVESDFDNEQFF.

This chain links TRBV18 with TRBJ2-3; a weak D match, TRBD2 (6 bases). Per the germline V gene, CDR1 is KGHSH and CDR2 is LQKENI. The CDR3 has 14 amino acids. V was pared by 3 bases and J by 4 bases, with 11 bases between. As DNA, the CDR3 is TGTGCCAGCTCACCGGGGACTTCCCCAGATACGCAGTATTTT. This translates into CASSPGTSPDTQYF.

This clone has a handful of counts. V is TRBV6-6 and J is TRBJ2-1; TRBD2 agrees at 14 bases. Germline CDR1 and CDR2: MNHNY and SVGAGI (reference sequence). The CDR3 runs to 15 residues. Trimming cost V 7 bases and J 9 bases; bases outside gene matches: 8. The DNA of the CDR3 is TGTGCCAGCACCTCGACTAGCGGGAGGGCCACTGAGCAGTTCTTC. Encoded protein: CASTSTSGRATEQFF.

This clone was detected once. The CDR3 protein is CASSRAGELFF. CDR3 coding DNA: TGCGCCAGCAGCCGAGCGGGAGAGCTGTTTTTT. V usage is TRBV4-1 and J usage is TRBJ2-2; 7 bases are shared with TRBD2. There are 11 residues in the CDR3. The ends lost 4 bases at V and 11 bases at J; junction bases unmatched: 1. The V gene's germline CDR1 is MGHRA and CDR2 YSYEKL.

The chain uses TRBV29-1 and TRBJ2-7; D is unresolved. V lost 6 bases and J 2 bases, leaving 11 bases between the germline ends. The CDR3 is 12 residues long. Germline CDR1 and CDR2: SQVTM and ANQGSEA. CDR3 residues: CSVETVTYEQYF. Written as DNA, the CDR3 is TGCAGCGTGGAGACGGTAACCTACGAGCAGTACTTC.

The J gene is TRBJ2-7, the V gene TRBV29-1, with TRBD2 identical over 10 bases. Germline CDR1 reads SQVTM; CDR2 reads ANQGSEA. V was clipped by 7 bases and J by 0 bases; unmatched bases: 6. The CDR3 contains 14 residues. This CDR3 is CSAELAGVSYEQYF. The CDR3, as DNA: TGCAGCGCTGAGCTAGCGGGAGTCTCCTACGAGCAGTACTTC.

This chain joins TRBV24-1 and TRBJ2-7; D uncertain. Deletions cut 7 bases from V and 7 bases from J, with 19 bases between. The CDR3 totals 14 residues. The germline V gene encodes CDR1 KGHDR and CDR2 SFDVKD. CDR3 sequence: CATSPNSLHTEQYF. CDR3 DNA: TGTGCCACCAGCCCGAATAGTCTTCATACTGAGCAGTACTTC.

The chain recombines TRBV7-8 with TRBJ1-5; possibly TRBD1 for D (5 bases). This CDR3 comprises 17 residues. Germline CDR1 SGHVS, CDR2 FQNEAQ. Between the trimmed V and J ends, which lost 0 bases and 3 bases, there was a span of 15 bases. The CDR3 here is CASSLAGWGEDNQPQHF. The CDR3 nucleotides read TGTGCCAGCAGCTTAGCAGGGTGGGGGGAGGACAATCAGCCCCAGCATTTT.

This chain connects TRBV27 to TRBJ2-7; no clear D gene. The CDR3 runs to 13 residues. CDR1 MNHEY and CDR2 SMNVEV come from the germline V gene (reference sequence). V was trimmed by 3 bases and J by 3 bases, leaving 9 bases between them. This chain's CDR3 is CASSFGSYYEQYF. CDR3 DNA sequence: TGTGCCAGCAGTTTTGGCAGTTACTACGAGCAGTACTTC.

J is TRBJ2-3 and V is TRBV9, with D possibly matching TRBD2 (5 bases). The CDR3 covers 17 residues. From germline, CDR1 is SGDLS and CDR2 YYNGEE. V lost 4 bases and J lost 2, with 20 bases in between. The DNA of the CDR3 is TGTGCCAGCAGCCCCCTCTGGAGCGGAGCCCCCACAGATACGCAGTATTTT. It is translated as CASSPLWSGAPTDTQYF. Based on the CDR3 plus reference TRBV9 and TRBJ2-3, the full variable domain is DSGVTQTPKHLITATGQRVTLRCSPRSGDLSVYWYQQSLDQGLQFLIQYYNGEERAKGNILERFSAQQFPDLHSELNLSSLELGDSALYFCASSPLWSGAPTDTQYFGPGTRLTVL.

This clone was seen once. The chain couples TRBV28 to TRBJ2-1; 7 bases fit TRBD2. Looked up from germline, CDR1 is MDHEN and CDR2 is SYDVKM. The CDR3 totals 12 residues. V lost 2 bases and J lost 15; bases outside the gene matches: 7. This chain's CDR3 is CASSLGRELRFF. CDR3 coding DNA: TGTGCCAGCAGTTTAGGGCGGGAGCTTAGGTTCTTC.

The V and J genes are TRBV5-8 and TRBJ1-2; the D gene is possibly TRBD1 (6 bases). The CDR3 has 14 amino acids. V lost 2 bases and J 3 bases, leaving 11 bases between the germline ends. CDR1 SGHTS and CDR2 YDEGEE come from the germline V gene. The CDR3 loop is CASSLGTPHYGYTF. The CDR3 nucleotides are TGTGCCAGCAGCTTAGGGACACCTCACTATGGCTACACCTTC.

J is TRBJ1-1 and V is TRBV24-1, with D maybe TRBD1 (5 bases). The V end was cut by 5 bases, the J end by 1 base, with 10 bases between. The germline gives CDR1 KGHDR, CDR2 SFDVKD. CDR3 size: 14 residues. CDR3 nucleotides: TGTGCCACCAGTGCTACAGGAAGGAACACTGAAGCTTTCTTT. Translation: CATSATGRNTEAFF.

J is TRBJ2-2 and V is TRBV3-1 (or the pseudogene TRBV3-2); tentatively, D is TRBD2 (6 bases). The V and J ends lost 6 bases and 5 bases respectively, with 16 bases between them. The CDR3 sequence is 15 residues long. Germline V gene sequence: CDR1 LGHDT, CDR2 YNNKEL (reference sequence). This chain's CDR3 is CASSRDSSGTGELFF. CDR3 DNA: TGTGCCAGCAGTCGGGACTCCTCGGGAACCGGGGAGCTGTTTTTT.

The CDR3 DNA is TGTGCCAGCAGCCAAGTACAGGGTATTGGAGGCTACACCTTC. This encodes CASSQVQGIGGYTF. This chain joins TRBV3-1 (or the pseudogene TRBV3-2) and TRBJ1-2; D is possibly TRBD1 (6 bases). Germline V gene sequence: CDR1 LGHDT, CDR2 YNNKEL (reference sequence). CDR3 size: 14 residues. V gave up 1 base and J gave up 8 bases, with 14 bases separating them.

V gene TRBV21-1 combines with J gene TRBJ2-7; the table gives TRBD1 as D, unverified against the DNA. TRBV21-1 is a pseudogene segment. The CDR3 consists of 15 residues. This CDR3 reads CASSSPGQGFGEQYF. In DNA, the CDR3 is TGTGCCAGCAGCTCACCGGGACAGGGATTCGGGGAGCAGTACTTC.

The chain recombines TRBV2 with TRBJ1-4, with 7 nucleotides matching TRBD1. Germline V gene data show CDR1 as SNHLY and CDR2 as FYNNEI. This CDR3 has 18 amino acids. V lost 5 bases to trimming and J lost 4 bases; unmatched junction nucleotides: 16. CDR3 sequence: CASSRDSTLNPYNEKLFF. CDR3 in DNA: TGTGCCAGCAGTCGGGACAGCACCCTCAACCCCTATAATGAAAAACTGTTTTTT.